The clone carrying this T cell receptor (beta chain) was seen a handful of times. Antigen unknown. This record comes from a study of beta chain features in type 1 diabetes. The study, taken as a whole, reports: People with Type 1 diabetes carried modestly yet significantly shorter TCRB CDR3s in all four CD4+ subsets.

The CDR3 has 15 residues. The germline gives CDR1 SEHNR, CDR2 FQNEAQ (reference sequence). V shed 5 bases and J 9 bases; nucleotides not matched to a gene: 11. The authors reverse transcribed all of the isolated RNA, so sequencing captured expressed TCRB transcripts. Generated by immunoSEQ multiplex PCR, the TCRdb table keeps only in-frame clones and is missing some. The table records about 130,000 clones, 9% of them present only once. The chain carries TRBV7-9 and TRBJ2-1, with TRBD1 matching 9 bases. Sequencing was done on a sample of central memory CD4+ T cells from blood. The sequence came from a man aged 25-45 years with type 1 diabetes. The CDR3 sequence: CASSPRGGQGVEQFF. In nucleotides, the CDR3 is TGTGCCAGCAGCCCTCGAGGGGGACAGGGAGTTGAGCAGTTCTTC.